A single sample is the source of the 24 T cell receptor beta chains below, sequenced in a study of molecular identifiers for immune sequencing clone quantification (dated by TCRdb to 2016 to 2018). Libraries were built with PCR. Sequenced on a NextSeq 500. Using fastp at Q25 and MiXCR, TCRdb reprocessed the public reads and kept productive beta chains. For every CDR3 protein sequence, its rows merge into one entry that carries the most common genes and DNA. A total of around 480,000 distinct CDR3 sequences appear in this sample, about 25% of them only once. The ten biggest clones cover roughly 0.79% of the sample. Sequencing was done on a sample of naive CD8+ T cells from blood, with Jurkat cell RNA spiked in. The label giving this sample's cell subset or site can be read as: FACS-sorted CD8+CD4-CCR7+CD45RA+ naive T cells. These receptors were obtained from a human donor in good health. Some libraries in this study had Jurkat cell RNA spiked in.

This clonotype was found a few times. The J gene is TRBJ2-1, the V gene TRBV11-2, with 12 positions matching TRBD2. Germline values: CDR1 SGHAT, CDR2 FQNNGV. After removal of 4 bases from V and 8 bases from J, the junction contained 9 bases not matched to a gene. This CDR3 is 16 amino acids long. The CDR3, as DNA: TGTGCCAGCAGCTCCACAAAGCTAGCGGGAGGGCATGAGCAGTTCTTC. It is translated as CASSSTKLAGGHEQFF.

The V gene is TRBV6-2 or TRBV6-3, the J gene TRBJ2-1; the D gene is possibly TRBD2 (6 bases). The CDR3 runs 14 residues. Trimming took off 3 bases at V and 5 bases at J, with 11 bases between the two ends. The germline CDR1 and CDR2 sequences are MNHEY and SVGEGT. The CDR3 region is CASSYWGDHNEQFF. As DNA, the CDR3 is TGTGCCAGCAGTTATTGGGGGGACCACAATGAGCAGTTCTTC.

The chain employs TRBV27 and TRBJ1-4; D is perhaps TRBD1 (6 bases). Looked up from germline, CDR1 is MNHEY and CDR2 is SMNVEV (reference sequence). Trimming shortened V by 8 bases and J by 0 bases, and 13 bases separated the two germline ends. CDR3 size: 15 residues. CDR3 amino acids: CASAPPGATNEKLFF. The CDR3 DNA reads TGTGCCAGCGCACCTCCAGGGGCAACTAATGAAAAACTGTTTTTT.

Comments on this clonotype: A much larger clone lies a single base off, so this may be a read error. The conserved closing phenylalanine or tryptophan is absent in this CDR3, likely reflecting a read error. The rearrangement uses TRBV5-3 and TRBJ2-3; D is unclear. TRBV5-3 is reported as an ORF; its role is uncertain. The CDR3 extends over 15 amino acids. The DNA for the CDR3 is TGTGCCAGCAGCTCCCGTTCGGAAAGCACAGATACGCAGTATCTT. Amino acid sequence: CASSSRSESTDTQYL.

This clonotype was counted many times. The rearrangement links TRBV20-1 to TRBJ2-3; 7 nucleotides agree with TRBD2. V lost 0 bases, J lost 1 base, and 13 bases stayed unmatched. Germline values: CDR1 DFQATT, CDR2 SNEGSKA (reference sequence). The CDR3 extends over 18 amino acids. The CDR3 DNA sequence: TGCAGTGCTAGAGATCTATCTTCAGCGGGGATACGCACAGATACGCAGTATTTT. Translating gives CSARDLSSAGIRTDTQYF.

The rearrangement joins TRBV19 to TRBJ2-3; tentatively, D is TRBD2 (6 bases). V gave up 2 bases and J gave up 2 bases, with 14 bases separating them. Per the germline V gene, CDR1 is LNHDA and CDR2 is SQIVND (reference sequence). The CDR3 sequence is 16 residues long. The chain's CDR3 is CASSITPGTYTDTQYF. The CDR3 DNA is TGTGCCAGTAGTATAACCCCAGGGACTTACACAGATACGCAGTATTTT. Full variable domain (missing parts from reference TRBV19 and TRBJ2-3): DGGITQSPKYLFRKEGQNVTLSCEQNLNHDAMYWYRQDPGQGLRLIYYSQIVNDFQKGDIAEGYSVSREKKESFPLTVTSAQKNPTAFYLCASSITPGTYTDTQYFGPGTRLTVL.

Many counts were recorded for this clonotype. The gene calls are TRBV20-1 and TRBJ2-7; D uncertain. The germline gives CDR1 DFQATT, CDR2 SNEGSKA (reference sequence). V gave up 6 bases and J gave up 3 bases, with 12 bases separating them. There are 12 residues in the CDR3. For the CDR3, the DNA is TGCAGTGCCCAGGAATATGGCTACGAGCAGTACTTC. It yields the protein CSAQEYGYEQYF.

This clonotype was seen ten or more times. J is TRBJ2-7 and V is TRBV4-3; D ambiguous. In germline, CDR1 is LGHNA, CDR2 YSLEER. V lost 3 bases and J lost 4, with 10 bases in between. CDR3 length: 13 residues. For the CDR3, the DNA is TGCGCCAGCAGCCACGCAAGAAGTTACGAGCAGTACTTC. Amino acids: CASSHARSYEQYF.

This clonotype was counted a few times. The CDR3, as DNA: TGTGCCAGCAGCTTAACGGGAGCTAACTATGGCTACACCTTC. This gives the protein CASSLTGANYGYTF. This chain connects TRBV11-2 to TRBJ1-2; no clear D gene. The CDR3 is made up of 14 amino acids. Trimming pared 2 bases from V and 0 bases from J, leaving 7 bases between. The germline gives CDR1 SGHAT, CDR2 FQNNGV.

Worth noting for this clonotype: A much more abundant neighbour one base away suggests this may be a read error. The gene calls are TRBV9 and TRBJ2-7; D not certain. CDR3 length equals 14 residues. CDR1 and CDR2 from the germline V gene are SGDLS and YYNGEE. The germline V and J ends were trimmed by 0 bases and 6 bases, with 13 bases remaining between them. In nucleotides, the CDR3 is TGTGCCAGCAGCGTAGCCCCGGCCACCTGCGAGCAGTACTTC. It specifies CASSVAPATCEQYF.

The rearrangement links TRBV28 to TRBJ1-5; D is possibly TRBD1 (5 bases). V shed 5 bases and J shed 0 bases, with 14 bases lying between them. The V gene's germline CDR1 is MDHEN and CDR2 SYDVKM. The CDR3 is 16 amino acids. The CDR3 DNA reads TGTGCCAGCAGTCCGGAGGGGCACTATAGCAATCAGCCCCAGCATTTT. Translating gives CASSPEGHYSNQPQHF. Full variable domain (rest looked up from reference TRBV28 and TRBJ1-5): DVKVTQSSRYLVKRTGEKVFLECVQDMDHENMFWYRQDPGLGLRLIYFSYDVKMKEKGDIPEGYSVSREKKERFSLILESASTNQTSMYLCASSPEGHYSNQPQHFGDGTRLSIL.

In regard to this clonotype: Compared with germline, one end of the junction differs, possibly owing to a read error. The chain is built from TRBV13 and TRBJ1-1; possible D gene TRBD1, 6 bases. The CDR3 spans 16 residues. Germline V gene lookup returns CDR1 PRHDT and CDR2 FYEKMQ (reference sequence). CDR3 in amino acids: CASSLGGGSPRAEAFF. The CDR3 bases are TGTGCCAGCAGCCTAGGGGGGGGGTCCCCGAGGGCTGAAGCTTTCTTT.

Many counts were recorded for this clonotype. The chain carries TRBV28 and TRBJ2-7; D not certain. Trimming removed 5 bases from V and 0 bases from J, with 17 bases in between. CDR1 and CDR2 from the germline V gene are MDHEN and SYDVKM. CDR3 length: 16 amino acids. The CDR3 protein is CASSAVGAPSSYEQYF. The DNA of the CDR3 is TGTGCCAGCAGTGCGGTCGGAGCGCCCTCCTCCTACGAGCAGTACTTC.

This chain connects TRBV2 to TRBJ2-2; D not certain. V lost 4 bases and J 6 bases, leaving 9 bases between the germline ends. The CDR3 extends over 13 amino acids. Germline CDR1 reads SNHLY; CDR2 reads FYNNEI. Here the CDR3 reads CASSVDGPGELFF. The CDR3 coding sequence is TGTGCCAGCAGTGTAGACGGCCCCGGGGAGCTGTTTTTT.

This clonotype has ten or more counts. The chain carries TRBV25-1 and TRBJ2-5; a weak D match, TRBD2 (5 bases). The germline gives CDR1 MGHDK, CDR2 SYGVNS. Between the trimmed V and J ends, which lost 4 bases and 3 bases, there was a span of 12 bases. The CDR3 is made up of 14 amino acids. Here the CDR3 reads CASSVRGTEETQYF. CDR3 coding DNA: TGTGCCAGCAGTGTTCGGGGAACCGAAGAGACCCAGTACTTC.

The chain links TRBV7-9 to TRBJ2-7; D possibly uses TRBD1 or TRBD2 (5 bases each). Germline V gene lookup returns CDR1 SEHNR and CDR2 FQNEAQ (reference sequence). Trimming removed 8 bases at V and 6 bases at J, with 20 bases between. The CDR3 is 14 residues long. The DNA of the CDR3 is TGTGCCAGCTCGTTGGGGCGGCCCGGGACCGAGCAGTACTTC. Translating gives CASSLGRPGTEQYF.

This rearrangement joins TRBV20-1 to TRBJ1-1; D gene ambiguous. Trimming removed 6 bases from V and 5 bases from J, with 10 bases in between. The CDR3 has 11 amino acids. The germline gives CDR1 DFQATT, CDR2 SNEGSKA (reference sequence). This chain's CDR3 is CSAPRWTEAFF. The CDR3 DNA reads TGCAGTGCCCCACGGTGGACTGAAGCTTTCTTT.

This chain joins TRBV30 and TRBJ2-7; the match to TRBD1 covers 7 bases. The germline gives CDR1 GTSNPN, CDR2 SVGIG (reference sequence). V gave up 3 bases and J gave up 3 bases; unmatched junction bases: 5. The CDR3 is 13 amino acids. The CDR3 nucleotides read TGTGCCTGGAGAAGGACAGGACGCTACGAGCAGTACTTC. Its translation: CAWRRTGRYEQYF.

Only a few counts were recorded for this clonotype. The chain is built from TRBV7-9 and TRBJ2-2; TRBD2 aligns across 10 bases. Germline V gives CDR1 SEHNR, CDR2 FQNEAQ (reference sequence). Trimming took 3 bases from V and 2 from J; bases not matched to a gene: 12. The CDR3 has 19 residues. The CDR3 DNA is TGTGCCAGCAGCTTCCCCGGGCTAGCGGGGGCCCTAAACACCGGGGAGCTGTTTTTT. Translation gives CASSFPGLAGALNTGELFF.

The genes are TRBV28 and TRBJ2-1, with D unclear. V lost 5 bases, J lost 2 bases, and 13 bases lay in between. The germline CDR1 and CDR2 sequences are MDHEN and SYDVKM. The CDR3 consists of 15 residues. The CDR3 DNA reads as TGTGCCAGCAGTAAGACACTTGGGACCTACAATGAGCAGTTCTTC. This sequence encodes CASSKTLGTYNEQFF. The whole variable domain, remainder taken from reference TRBV28 and TRBJ2-1, is DVKVTQSSRYLVKRTGEKVFLECVQDMDHENMFWYRQDPGLGLRLIYFSYDVKMKEKGDIPEGYSVSREKKERFSLILESASTNQTSMYLCASSKTLGTYNEQFFGPGTRLTVL.

This clonotype was detected a few times. This chain uses TRBV2 with TRBJ1-2; no clear D. CDR3 length: 14 amino acids. Germline V gene sequence: CDR1 SNHLY, CDR2 FYNNEI. Trimming shortened V by 4 bases and J by 3 bases, and 12 bases separated the two germline ends. CDR3 residues: CASSVPQNYYGYTF. The CDR3 region has the DNA TGTGCCAGCAGTGTACCACAGAACTACTATGGCTACACCTTC.

The sample holds a few counts of this clonotype. No conserved phenylalanine or tryptophan ends this CDR3, so it is likely a read error. V gene TRBV4-1 combines with J gene TRBJ1-5; tentative D call: TRBD1 (5 bases). CDR3 length: 15 amino acids. Per germline, CDR1 MGHRA and CDR2 YSYEKL. Trimming stripped 0 bases from V and 4 bases from J, with 10 bases between. DNA for the CDR3: TGCGCCAGCAGCCAAGAGGGACGAGAAAATCAGCCCCAGCATTCT. Its translation is CASSQEGRENQPQHS.

The chain combines TRBV3-2 with TRBJ1-1. TRBV3-2 is flagged as a pseudogene. The CDR3 is 16 residues long. The CDR3 sequence: CASSQDLRGEYTEAFF. The CDR3 region has the DNA TGTGCCAGCAGCCAAGATCTGCGGGGTGAGTACACTGAAGCTTTCTTT.

This clonotype was counted a few times. This CDR3 is CSGEGREGFRGTQYF. For the CDR3, the DNA is TGCAGCGGAGAAGGTCGAGAGGGGTTTCGAGGTACGCAGTATTTT. The chain links TRBV29-1 to TRBJ2-3; D may correspond to TRBD1 or TRBD2 (5 bases each). Trimming left V 7 bases short and J 8 bases short, with 25 bases between. CDR3 length: 15 residues. From germline, CDR1 is SQVTM and CDR2 ANQGSEA.